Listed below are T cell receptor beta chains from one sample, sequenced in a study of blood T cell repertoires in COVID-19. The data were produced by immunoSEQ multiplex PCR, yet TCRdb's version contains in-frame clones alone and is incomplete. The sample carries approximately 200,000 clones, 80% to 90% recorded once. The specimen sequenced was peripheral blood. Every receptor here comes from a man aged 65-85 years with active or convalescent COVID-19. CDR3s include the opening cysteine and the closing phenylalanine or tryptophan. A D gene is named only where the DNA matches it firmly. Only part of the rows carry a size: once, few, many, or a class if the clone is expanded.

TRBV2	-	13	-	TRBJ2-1	CASSEVGGAEQFF	TGTGCCAGCAGTGAAGTCGGAGGTGCCGAGCAGTTCTTC
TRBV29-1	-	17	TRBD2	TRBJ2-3	CSVLGLAGGRGTDTQYF	TGCAGCGTGCTCGGGCTAGCGGGGGGAAGGGGCACAGATACGCAGTATTTT
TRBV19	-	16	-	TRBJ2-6	CASKFTPSSGANVLTF	TGTGCCAGTAAATTCACACCGTCTTCTGGGGCCAACGTCCTGACTTTC
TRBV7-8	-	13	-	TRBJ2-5	CASSPGLWETQYF	TGTGCCAGCAGCCCCGGACTATGGGAGACCCAGTACTTC
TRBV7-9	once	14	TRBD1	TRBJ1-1	CASSSDRGDTEAFF	TGTGCCAGCAGCTCCGACAGGGGAGACACTGAAGCTTTCTTT
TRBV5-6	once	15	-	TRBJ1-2	CASSLVEVSNYGYTF	TGTGCCAGCAGCTTGGTTGAGGTGTCTAACTATGGCTACACCTTC
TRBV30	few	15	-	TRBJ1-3	CAWTGWGNIGNTIYF	TGTGCCTGGACAGGGTGGGGAAATATTGGAAACACCATATATTTT
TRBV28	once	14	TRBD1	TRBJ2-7	CASSLLAGGGEQYF	TGTGCCAGCAGTTTATTGGCAGGGGGTGGTGAGCAGTACTTC
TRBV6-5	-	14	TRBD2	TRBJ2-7	CASRPASGAKEQYF	TGTGCCAGCAGGCCGGCTAGCGGGGCTAAGGAGCAGTACTTC
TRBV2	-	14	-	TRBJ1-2	CASTSGGGPYGYTF	TGTGCCAGCACGTCCGGGGGGGGGCCGTATGGCTACACCTTC
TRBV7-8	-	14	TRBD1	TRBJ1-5	CASSSTTGVTPQHF	TGTGCCAGCAGCTCTACGACAGGGGTGACGCCCCAGCATTTT
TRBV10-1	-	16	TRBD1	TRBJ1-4	CASTSDRARFHEKLFF	TGCGCCAGCACCTCTGACAGGGCCCGGTTCCACGAAAAACTGTTTTTT
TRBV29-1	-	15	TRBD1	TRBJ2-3	CSAAEDRRNTDTQYF	TGCAGCGCCGCCGAGGACAGGCGAAACACAGATACGCAGTATTTT
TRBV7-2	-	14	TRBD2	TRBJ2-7	CASSLWVAGYEQYF	TGTGCCAGCAGCTTATGGGTAGCGGGGTACGAGCAGTACTTC
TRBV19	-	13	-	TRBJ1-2	CASSAVGGLGYTF	TGTGCCAGTAGTGCTGTCGGGGGGCTAGGCTACACCTTC
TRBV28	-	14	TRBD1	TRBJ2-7	CATDSGQGIYEQYF	TGTGCCACCGACTCGGGACAGGGGATATACGAGCAGTACTTC
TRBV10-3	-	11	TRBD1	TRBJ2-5	CATKGAETQYF	TGTGCCACAAAGGGGGCCGAGACCCAGTACTTC
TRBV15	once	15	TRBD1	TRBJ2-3	CATSVDRVGTDTQYF	TGTGCCACCAGCGTAGACAGGGTGGGCACAGATACGCAGTATTTT
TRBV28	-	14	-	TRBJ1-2	CASSLGASSSGYTF	TGTGCCAGCAGTCTGGGGGCATCCTCATCTGGCTACACCTTC
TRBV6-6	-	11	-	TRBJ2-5	CASSLQETQYF	TGTGCCAGCAGTCTACAGGAGACCCAGTACTTC
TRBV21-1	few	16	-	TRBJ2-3	CASIPTGTGGTDTQYF	TGTGCCAGCATACCTACCGGGACAGGGGGCACAGATACGCAGTATTTT
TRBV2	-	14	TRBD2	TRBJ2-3	CASSESSGFPSQYF	TGTGCCAGCAGTGAGTCTAGCGGATTTCCTTCGCAGTATTTT
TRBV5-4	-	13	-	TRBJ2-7	CASSLNYPYEQYF	TGTGCCAGCAGCTTAAACTACCCCTACGAGCAGTACTTC
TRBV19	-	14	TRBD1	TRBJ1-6	CASTRTGSNSPLHF	TGTGCCAGTACCCGGACAGGGAGTAATTCACCCCTCCACTTT
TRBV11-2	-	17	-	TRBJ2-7	CASSSQTGGLPLGEQYF	TGTGCCAGCAGCTCCCAGACAGGCGGCTTGCCTTTAGGGGAGCAGTACTTC
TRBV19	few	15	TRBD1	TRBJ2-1	CASRVGQDAYNEQFF	TGTGCCAGTAGGGTTGGACAGGATGCCTACAATGAGCAGTTCTTC
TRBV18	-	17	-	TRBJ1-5	CASSPLNSPSGNQPQHF	TGTGCCAGCTCACCACTCAACAGCCCGTCCGGCAATCAGCCCCAGCATTTT
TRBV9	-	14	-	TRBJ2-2	CASSVGADTGELFF	TGTGCCAGCAGCGTAGGAGCGGACACCGGGGAGCTGTTTTTT
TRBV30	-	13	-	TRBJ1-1	CAWSVGPYTEAFF	TGTGCCTGGAGTGTCGGTCCATATACTGAAGCTTTCTTT
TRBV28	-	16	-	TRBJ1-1	CASSPSPGVMNTEAFF	TGTGCCAGCAGTCCGTCACCAGGTGTTATGAACACTGAAGCTTTCTTT
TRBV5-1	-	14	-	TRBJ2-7	CASSLGQAGYEQYF	TGCGCCAGCAGCTTGGGCCAGGCGGGCTACGAGCAGTACTTC
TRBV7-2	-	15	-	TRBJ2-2	CASRARDTNTGELFF	TGTGCCAGCAGGGCACGGGACACAAACACCGGGGAGCTGTTTTTT
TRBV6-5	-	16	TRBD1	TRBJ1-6	CASSSDRVGANSPLHF	TGTGCCAGCAGTTCCGACAGGGTGGGGGCCAATTCACCCCTCCACTTT
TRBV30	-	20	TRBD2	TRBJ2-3	CAWSGKGLAGGFSSTDTQYF	TGTGCCTGGAGCGGAAAAGGACTAGCGGGGGGTTTTTCTAGCACAGATACGCAGTATTTT